The rows below give T cell receptor beta chains drawn from one sample of a study of cytomegalovirus exposure and HLA in healthy donors. Generated by immunoSEQ multiplex PCR, the TCRdb table keeps only in-frame clones and is missing some. The sample consists of over 150,000 clones, around 77% of them appearing once. The sequencing input was PBMCs. These receptors were collected from a woman in her thirties in good health and CMV-seronegative. Each CDR3 is given without its conserved first and last residue. Fields, in order: V gene, J gene, CDR3 protein.

V gene: TRBV18; J gene: TRBJ2-5; CDR3 protein: ASSLRSTQETQY
V gene: TRBV7-9; J gene: TRBJ2-1; CDR3 protein: ASSLAWHGAGGLNEQF
V gene: TRBV7-9; J gene: TRBJ2-5; CDR3 protein: ASRQAGYQETQY
V gene: TRBV6-6; J gene: TRBJ1-5; CDR3 protein: ASSYQGLQPQH
V gene: TRBV7-8; J gene: TRBJ1-2; CDR3 protein: ASSIDRVNYGYT
V gene: TRBV9; J gene: TRBJ2-5; CDR3 protein: ASSVGQQETQY
V gene: TRBV13; J gene: TRBJ2-1; CDR3 protein: ASSSSNPGQGPYNEQF
V gene: TRBV9; J gene: TRBJ1-2; CDR3 protein: ASSRWTGGAYGYT
V gene: TRBV29-1; J gene: TRBJ2-1; CDR3 protein: SVEGGSGRDNEQF
V gene: TRBV30; J gene: TRBJ1-4; CDR3 protein: AWSARGGRTNEKLF
V gene: TRBV11-2; J gene: TRBJ2-3; CDR3 protein: ASSPPLLAGLTQY
V gene: TRBV6-1; J gene: TRBJ2-7; CDR3 protein: ASRAGERGGREQY
V gene: TRBV7-9; J gene: TRBJ2-5; CDR3 protein: ASSLPNLGGTQY
V gene: TRBV7-9; J gene: TRBJ2-3; CDR3 protein: ASSLTAGSDTQY
V gene: TRBV2; J gene: TRBJ2-7; CDR3 protein: ASSELEGGEIPYEQY
V gene: TRBV5-1; J gene: TRBJ1-2; CDR3 protein: ASSLARTGANYGYT
V gene: TRBV9; J gene: TRBJ2-7; CDR3 protein: ASGSGSHEQY
V gene: TRBV20-1; J gene: TRBJ1-2; CDR3 protein: SARGPRGYT
V gene: TRBV7-9; J gene: TRBJ2-7; CDR3 protein: ASSRTSGYEQY
V gene: TRBV4-1; J gene: TRBJ2-5; CDR3 protein: ASSQSPTSGRWETQY
V gene: TRBV6-6; J gene: TRBJ1-5; CDR3 protein: ASSYINQPQH
V gene: TRBV5-1; J gene: TRBJ1-1; CDR3 protein: ASRGTGDTEAF
V gene: TRBV9; J gene: TRBJ1-4; CDR3 protein: ASSVGAANEKLF
V gene: TRBV7-5; J gene: TRBJ1-1; CDR3 protein: ARSLDPKGQERLNTEAF
V gene: TRBV5-1; J gene: TRBJ2-5; CDR3 protein: ASTYSETQY
V gene: TRBV5-1; J gene: TRBJ2-5; CDR3 protein: ASSFLAGGLPLQETQY
V gene: TRBV5-1; J gene: TRBJ2-4; CDR3 protein: ASSLGQGSAKNIQY
V gene: TRBV5-1; J gene: TRBJ1-4; CDR3 protein: ASSNTGTANEKLF
V gene: TRBV5-6; J gene: TRBJ2-3; CDR3 protein: ASSRPTGGTDTQY
V gene: TRBV7-8; J gene: TRBJ2-4; CDR3 protein: ASSLAVRGAKNIQY
V gene: TRBV7-8; J gene: TRBJ2-5; CDR3 protein: ASSSKALETQY
V gene: TRBV4-1; J gene: TRBJ2-3; CDR3 protein: ASSQADTQY
V gene: TRBV9; J gene: TRBJ2-7; CDR3 protein: ASSPRVGYEQY
V gene: TRBV6-5; J gene: TRBJ2-7; CDR3 protein: ASSYRAGTYEQY
V gene: TRBV10-3; J gene: TRBJ1-1; CDR3 protein: AIRGTGEAF
V gene: TRBV5-8; J gene: TRBJ1-2; CDR3 protein: ASSLERRTGNT
V gene: TRBV14; J gene: TRBJ2-7; CDR3 protein: ASSVLAGARFEQY
V gene: TRBV19; J gene: TRBJ1-1; CDR3 protein: ASSIGRTEAF
V gene: TRBV5-6; J gene: TRBJ1-2; CDR3 protein: ASSLTGFLNGYT
V gene: TRBV10-3; J gene: TRBJ1-6; CDR3 protein: ATAKGQGDYNSPLH
V gene: TRBV29-1; J gene: TRBJ2-1; CDR3 protein: SSYYNEQF
V gene: TRBV4-1; J gene: TRBJ2-3; CDR3 protein: ASSLINPDTQY
V gene: TRBV27; J gene: .; CDR3 protein: ASSLRGDSYEQY
V gene: TRBV19; J gene: TRBJ2-7; CDR3 protein: ASSIDGRENYEQY
V gene: TRBV15; J gene: TRBJ1-2; CDR3 protein: ATSRDIRSHNYT
V gene: TRBV30; J gene: TRBJ1-6; CDR3 protein: AWSEGVNSPLH
V gene: TRBV9; J gene: TRBJ2-2; CDR3 protein: ASSPLGGGGTGELF
V gene: TRBV5-1; J gene: TRBJ2-7; CDR3 protein: ASSLDWDKTYEQY
V gene: TRBV7-2; J gene: TRBJ2-7; CDR3 protein: ASSLALQGFVYEQY
V gene: TRBV30; J gene: TRBJ1-5; CDR3 protein: AWSYHRQGRGRSNQPQH
V gene: TRBV11-2; J gene: TRBJ2-3; CDR3 protein: ASRDPTRSTDTQY
V gene: TRBV6-6; J gene: TRBJ2-7; CDR3 protein: ASSIGLRQGYEQY
V gene: TRBV13; J gene: TRBJ1-2; CDR3 protein: ASSSTGLYGYT
V gene: TRBV5-4; J gene: TRBJ2-3; CDR3 protein: ASSSLAGKTDTQY
V gene: TRBV19; J gene: TRBJ1-4; CDR3 protein: ASSIRGFNEKLF
V gene: TRBV7-9; J gene: TRBJ1-2; CDR3 protein: ASSLGDREYGYP
V gene: TRBV4-1; J gene: TRBJ2-1; CDR3 protein: ASSRTKGDEQF
V gene: TRBV19; J gene: TRBJ1-3; CDR3 protein: ASSISGVGNTIY